The 27 T cell receptor beta chains listed next were all sequenced from one sample in a study of CD8+ T cells in alopecia areata. Reverse transcribed after extraction, RNA yielded cDNA as the sequencing template. Sequenced by immunoSEQ multiplex PCR; TCRdb stores in-frame clones only, minus some. The sample has around 200,000 clones; roughly 60% are singletons. Source: CD4+ T cells sorted from blood, taken at week 0. These TCRs come from a human donor with alopecia areata.

V gene TRBV29-1 combines with J gene TRBJ1-6; D remains unclear. Trimming pared 5 bases from V and 7 bases from J, leaving 15 bases between. The germline CDR1 and CDR2 sequences are SQVTM and ANQGSEA. The CDR3 is 14 residues long. The CDR3, as DNA: TGCAGCGTTAAGACATCCGCGGAAAATTCACCCCTCCACTTT. It specifies CSVKTSAENSPLHF. Complete variable domain (other parts from reference TRBV29-1 and TRBJ1-6): SAVISQKPSRDICQRGTSLTIQCQVDSQVTMMFWYRQQPGQSLTLIATANQGSEATYESGFVIDKFPISRPNLTFSTLTVSNMSPEDSSIYLCSVKTSAENSPLHFGNGTRLTVT.

The sample holds a few counts of this clone. The chain links TRBV30 to TRBJ1-4; D is possibly TRBD1 (6 bases). Trimming shortened V by 3 bases and J by 5 bases, and 10 bases separated the two germline ends. Germline-derived CDR1 and CDR2 are GTSNPN and SVGIG (reference sequence). The CDR3 loop spans 13 amino acids. The CDR3 sequence is CAWSAGQNEKLFF. The DNA for the CDR3 is TGTGCCTGGAGCGCCGGACAGAATGAAAAACTGTTTTTT.

The rearrangement joins TRBV2 to TRBJ2-3; D gene uncertain. There are 14 residues in the CDR3. Germline loops: CDR1 SNHLY, CDR2 FYNNEI. V gave up 7 bases and J gave up 6 bases, with 17 bases separating them. The CDR3 DNA reads as TGTGCCAGCACCCTAGAGCCGATTTCGGATACGCAGTATTTT. Its protein is CASTLEPISDTQYF.

The chain is built from TRBV5-1 and TRBJ1-2, with a tentative D call TRBD1 (5 bases). Per germline, CDR1 SGHRS and CDR2 YFSETQ. V lost 3 bases and J lost 6, with 18 bases in between. The CDR3 extends over 15 amino acids. The DNA for the CDR3 is TGCGCCAGCAGCTCTAACGGGAGGGGAGTTAATGGCTACACCTTC. Translation: CASSSNGRGVNGYTF.

V usage is TRBV7-2 and J usage is TRBJ1-2; 9 nucleotides align to TRBD1. The CDR3 sequence is 16 residues long. V shed 6 bases and J 7 bases; nucleotides not matched to a gene: 15. Germline lookup yields CDR1 SGHTA and CDR2 FQGNSA. As DNA, the CDR3 is TGTGCCAGCAGTTCACCGGGACAGGGTAGAGCGAGTGGCTACACCTTC. Encoded protein: CASSSPGQGRASGYTF.

The chain has TRBV5-1 and TRBJ2-1, with 8 positions matching TRBD2. The V gene's germline CDR1 is SGHRS and CDR2 YFSETQ. This CDR3 spans 15 amino acids. Germline trimming cut 1 base from V and 9 bases from J; bases unmatched to any gene: 9. CDR3 in amino acids: CASSLSSGRSSEQFF. In nucleotides, the CDR3 is TGCGCCAGCAGCTTGTCTAGCGGGCGATCTTCTGAGCAGTTCTTC.

J is TRBJ2-7 and V is TRBV4-1, with D possibly being TRBD2 (5 bases). V lost 1 base and J lost 5, with 9 bases in between. This CDR3 has 13 residues. CDR1 and CDR2 from the germline V gene are MGHRA and YSYEKL. For the CDR3, the DNA is TGCGCCAGCAGCCAAGTCCGAGGGAACGAGCAGTACTTC. This encodes CASSQVRGNEQYF.

Worth noting for this clone: Other nucleotide sequences in the sample specify the same CDR3. This chain uses TRBV4-1 with TRBJ2-1, with D possibly called TRBD1 or TRBD2 (5 bases each). Germline V gene lookup returns CDR1 MGHRA and CDR2 YSYEKL. CDR3 length: 17 residues. Trimming left V 0 bases short and J 0 bases short, with 12 bases between. Here the CDR3 DNA reads TGCGCCAGCAGCCAAGAACCAGGGAGAAGCTCCTACAATGAGCAGTTCTTC. Translation: CASSQEPGRSSYNEQFF.

The genes are TRBV4-3 and TRBJ2-7; perhaps TRBD1 as D (6 bases). Germline V gene sequence: CDR1 LGHNA, CDR2 YSLEER. The V end was cut by 0 bases, the J end by 2 bases, with 11 bases between. The CDR3 totals 15 residues. The CDR3 is CASSQEGGSPYEQYF. DNA for the CDR3: TGCGCCAGCAGCCAAGAAGGGGGTTCTCCCTACGAGCAGTACTTC.

The chain uses TRBV7-8 and TRBJ2-5; D is unclear. This CDR3 region has 13 residues. V was shortened by 5 bases and J by 2 bases, with 9 bases between the two germline ends. Germline V gives CDR1 SGHVS, CDR2 FQNEAQ. The CDR3 loop is CASSPDTQETQYF. In DNA form, the CDR3 reads TGTGCCAGCAGCCCAGACACGCAAGAGACCCAGTACTTC.

The CDR3 here is CASSSLTGGNTEAFF. The CDR3 region has the DNA TGCGCCAGCAGCTCCCTGACAGGGGGCAACACTGAAGCTTTCTTT. The chain carries TRBV4-1 and TRBJ1-1; 10 nucleotides agree with TRBD1. Germline values: CDR1 MGHRA, CDR2 YSYEKL. The CDR3 runs 15 residues. V lost 5 bases, J lost 2 bases, and 5 bases stayed unmatched.

This clone has a handful of counts. Given a much more abundant clone one base away, this may be a read error. This chain links TRBV7-6 with TRBJ1-1; D is ambiguous. The V end lost 1 base, the J end lost 1 base, and 4 bases lay between the germline ends. CDR3 length: 13 amino acids. In germline, CDR1 is SGHVS, CDR2 FNYEAQ. As DNA, the CDR3 is TGTGCCAGCAGCTTAGGACAGAACACTGAAGCTTTCTTT. Translating gives CASSLGQNTEAFF.

This clone occurred once. This sequence joins TRBV5-1 and TRBJ2-3; D might be TRBD2 (6 bases). V was trimmed by 0 bases and J by 3 bases, leaving 14 bases between them. CDR3 length: 16 amino acids. Germline CDR1 and CDR2: SGHRS and YFSETQ. The CDR3 protein is CASSLAGAGRTDTQYF. The CDR3 coding sequence is TGCGCCAGCAGCTTGGCCGGGGCAGGGAGGACAGATACGCAGTATTTT.

The genes are TRBV9 and TRBJ1-2, with 7 bases lining up with TRBD1. V gave up 3 bases and J gave up 8 bases; unmatched junction bases: 10. This CDR3 has 14 residues. CDR1 and CDR2 from the germline V gene are SGDLS and YYNGEE. The CDR3 DNA is TGTGCCAGCAGCGCAACCAACAGGGGTTCGGGCTACACCTTC. Protein product: CASSATNRGSGYTF.

This chain uses TRBV13 with TRBJ1-2, with D unclear. The length of the CDR3 is 14 residues. V was pared by 0 bases and J by 2 bases, with 7 bases between. Per the germline V gene, CDR1 is PRHDT and CDR2 is FYEKMQ (reference sequence). The CDR3 DNA reads TGTGCCAGCAGCTTAGGGGAGGGCAACTATGGCTACACCTTC. Protein sequence: CASSLGEGNYGYTF.

The V gene is TRBV7-9, the J gene TRBJ2-7, with a weak D call TRBD2 (7 bases). Trimming removed 5 bases at V and 3 bases at J, with 14 bases between. CDR1 SEHNR and CDR2 FQNEAQ come from the germline V gene (reference sequence). This CDR3 spans 14 amino acids. CDR3 DNA sequence: TGTGCCAGCAGCCTTGCGGGGGCACACTACGAGCAGTACTTC. Residues: CASSLAGAHYEQYF.

This clone occurred a few times. The chain recombines TRBV23-1 with TRBJ1-1; a weak D match, TRBD1 (6 bases). TRBV23-1 is classed as an ORF, of uncertain function. V lost 5 bases and J lost 2, with 12 bases in between. This CDR3 is built from 14 residues. The CDR3 sequence: CASSGPTGNTEAFF. The CDR3 DNA reads TGCGCCAGCAGTGGCCCGACAGGTAACACTGAAGCTTTCTTT.

The J gene is TRBJ2-7, the V gene TRBV30; D could derive from TRBD1 or TRBD2 (5 bases each). CDR3 length: 13 residues. Trimming removed 4 bases from V and 5 bases from J, with 15 bases in between. In germline, CDR1 is GTSNPN, CDR2 SVGIG (reference sequence). This CDR3 reads CAWNAGTPNEQYF. CDR3 bases: TGTGCCTGGAACGCCGGGACGCCTAACGAGCAGTACTTC. The full variable domain, with the rest looked up from reference TRBV30 and TRBJ2-7, is SQTIHQWPATLVQPVGSPLSLECTVEGTSNPNLYWYRQAAGRGLQLLFYSVGIGQISSEVPQNLSASRPQDRQFILSSKKLLLSDSGFYLCAWNAGTPNEQYFGPGTRLTVT.

This chain links TRBV5-6 with TRBJ2-4; D is undetermined. Trimming stripped 0 bases from V and 6 bases from J, with 7 bases between. Germline CDR1 and CDR2: SGHDT and YYEEEE. This CDR3 has 13 residues. The CDR3 reads CASSLVVGNIQYF. CDR3 in DNA: TGTGCCAGCAGCTTGGTGGTGGGAAACATTCAGTACTTC.

The rearrangement uses TRBV7-3 and TRBJ1-2; D might be TRBD1 (5 bases). V was shortened by 5 bases and J by 4 bases, with 11 bases between the two germline ends. The CDR3 length is 13 residues. Germline CDR1 is SGHTA and CDR2 is FQGTGA. CDR3: CASSPGHGYGYTF. DNA for the CDR3: TGTGCCAGCAGCCCAGGACATGGCTATGGCTACACCTTC. The variable domain in full, with the rest retrieved from reference TRBV7-3 and TRBJ1-2, is GAGVSQTPSNKVTEKGKYVELRCDPISGHTALYWYRQSLGQGPEFLIYFQGTGAADDSGLPNDRFFAVRPEGSVSTLKIQRTERGDSAVYLCASSPGHGYGYTFGSGTRLTVV.

This clone has a handful of counts. The rearrangement links TRBV5-1 to TRBJ2-1; 11 bases are shared with TRBD2. The CDR3 loop spans 16 amino acids. The trim removed 2 bases at V and 5 bases at J, leaving 6 bases unmatched. CDR1 is SGHRS, CDR2 YFSETQ, per germline. The CDR3 sequence: CASSFLTSGVNNEQFF. CDR3 in DNA: TGCGCCAGCAGCTTTTTGACTAGCGGGGTCAACAATGAGCAGTTCTTC.

This chain uses TRBV30 with TRBJ1-5, with D uncertain. The CDR3 is 13 residues long. Per germline, CDR1 GTSNPN and CDR2 SVGIG (reference sequence). With 1 base removed from V and 3 bases from J, the gap between germline ends came to 7 bases. The CDR3, as DNA: TGTGCCTGGAGTGCTGGAGACAATCAGCCCCAGCATTTT. Encoded protein: CAWSAGDNQPQHF.

This chain connects TRBV25-1 to TRBJ2-7; D gene unclear. Germline V gene data show CDR1 as MGHDK and CDR2 as SYGVNS. The CDR3 has 13 amino acids. The V end was cut by 1 base, the J end by 3 bases, with 7 bases between. The CDR3 loop reads CASSEFGIYEQYF. DNA of the CDR3: TGTGCCAGCAGTGAATTTGGTATCTACGAGCAGTACTTC.

The chain uses TRBV12-5 and TRBJ2-7; 11 bases line up with TRBD2. J lost 4 bases, V lost 7 bases, and 12 bases had no gene match. The V gene's germline CDR1 is LGHNT and CDR2 FRNRAP. This CDR3 spans 16 amino acids. The CDR3: CASAGQPGLADYEQYF. The CDR3 DNA sequence: TGTGCTAGTGCCGGACAACCGGGACTAGCGGATTACGAGCAGTACTTC.

V gene TRBV15 combines with J gene TRBJ2-6, with a weak D call TRBD2 (6 bases). The CDR3 has 16 residues. Germline V gene sequence: CDR1 LNHNV, CDR2 YYDKDF (reference sequence). V lost 1 base and J lost 3, with 10 bases in between. CDR3 amino acids: CATSRGRGYGANVLTF. The CDR3 DNA sequence: TGTGCCACCAGCAGAGGGAGGGGATATGGGGCCAACGTCCTGACTTTC.

This clone was seen only a few times. This rearrangement joins TRBV7-2 to TRBJ2-7, with 8 bases fitting TRBD1. The CDR3 is 12 amino acids. Germline CDR1 and CDR2: SGHTA and FQGNSA. The ends lost 10 bases at V and 6 bases at J; junction bases unmatched: 8. CDR3 sequence reads: CAISTGGFEQYF. CDR3 nucleotide sequence: TGTGCCATTTCAACAGGGGGTTTCGAGCAGTACTTC.

The genes are TRBV19 and TRBJ1-1; D gene ambiguous. V was clipped by 3 bases and J by 1 base, with 9 bases between them. Germline V gene sequence: CDR1 LNHDA, CDR2 SQIVND (reference sequence). CDR3 length: 14 amino acids. The CDR3 loop is CASSMVPPNTEAFF. The CDR3 region has the DNA TGTGCCAGTAGTATGGTACCGCCGAACACTGAAGCTTTCTTT.